This T cell receptor beta chain originates from a study of spatial heterogeneity in lung cancer. Whole-study findings and limits: Tumor TCRs that were ubiquitous and expanded showed up in blood more at resection than follow-up.

Sample time point: sample taken at primary tumor resection. Researchers sequenced whole RNA taken from tumor, nontumor lung or frozen PBMC without sorting. TCRdb itself ran the 5' RACE reads through MiXCR, one entry per CDR3 protein. The data contain more than 65,000 distinct CDR3 sequences, around 13% of them singletons. The ends were cut back, 1 base at V and 5 bases at J, with 0 bases in the middle. Germline-derived CDR1 and CDR2 are DFQATT and SNEGSKA (reference sequence). The CDR3 contains 11 residues. Comments on this clonotype: What it binds is not known.

V usage is TRBV20-1 and J usage is TRBJ2-6, with unresolved D. This clonotype was sampled from a male donor with early-stage non-small cell lung cancer. The sequencing here drew on PBMCs, taken at surgery. DNA for the CDR3: TGCAGTGCTAGAGGGGCCAACGTCCTGACTTTC. It specifies CSARGANVLTF.